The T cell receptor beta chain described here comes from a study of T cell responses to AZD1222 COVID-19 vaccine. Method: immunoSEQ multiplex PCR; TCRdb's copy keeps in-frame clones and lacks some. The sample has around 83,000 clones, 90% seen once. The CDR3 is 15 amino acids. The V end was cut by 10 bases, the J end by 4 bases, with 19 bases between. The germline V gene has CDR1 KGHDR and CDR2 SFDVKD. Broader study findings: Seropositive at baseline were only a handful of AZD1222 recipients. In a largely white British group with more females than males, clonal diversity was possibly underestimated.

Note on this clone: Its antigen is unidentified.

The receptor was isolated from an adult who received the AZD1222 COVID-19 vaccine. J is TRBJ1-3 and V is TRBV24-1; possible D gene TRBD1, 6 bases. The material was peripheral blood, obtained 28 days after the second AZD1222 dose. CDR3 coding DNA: TGTGCCACTCACTACGAATGGGGGCTCGGAAACACCATATATTTT. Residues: CATHYEWGLGNTIYF.